The sequence of this TCR beta chain was determined in a study of blood T cell repertoires in COVID-19. Per germline, CDR1 SEHNR and CDR2 FQNEAQ (reference sequence). The CDR3 totals 19 residues. The V and J ends lost 1 base and 2 bases, in that order; junction bases with no gene match: 12. The age range of participants was 18 to 89 years, with residence in more than 20 US areas. Method: immunoSEQ multiplex PCR; TCRdb's copy keeps in-frame clones and lacks some. The sample shows a few hundred thousand clones, 88% of them seen only once. V gene TRBV7-9 combines with J gene TRBJ1-5, with TRBD1 matching over 9 bases. The clonotype originates from a middle-aged woman with acute COVID-19. The sequencing sample was made of PBMCs or T cells enriched from blood (not recorded which). CDR3 in amino acids: CASSLVLGTGFGGNQPQHF. In nucleotides, the CDR3 is TGTGCCAGCAGCTTAGTCCTGGGGACAGGGTTTGGGGGCAATCAGCCCCAGCATTTT.